Each of the 22 T cell receptor beta chains below was sequenced from the same sample in a study of cytomegalovirus exposure and HLA in healthy donors. 60 Vbeta and 13 Jbeta primers were used in PCR. Produced via immunoSEQ multiplex PCR; TCRdb's table is partial and in-frame only. The sample yields 130,000 or so clones, roughly 74% seen once. Sequencing input: PBMCs. The origin of the receptors is a man aged 35 to 55 in good health and CMV-seronegative.

The CDR3 bases are TGTGCCAGCAGACCTACAGGGAACTATGGCTACACCTTC. It translates to CASRPTGNYGYTF. The rearrangement uses TRBV28 and TRBJ1-2; possible D gene TRBD1, 6 bases. V was trimmed by 6 bases and J by 2 bases, leaving 10 bases between them. This CDR3 is 13 amino acids long. CDR1 and CDR2 (germline): MDHEN, SYDVKM.

The chain recombines TRBV5-5 with TRBJ2-7; 7 bases align to TRBD1. Germline V gene sequence: CDR1 SGHKS, CDR2 YYEKEE (reference sequence). V dropped 4 bases and J dropped 3; count of bases not matched to a gene: 7. The CDR3 runs to 14 residues. CDR3 DNA: TGTGCCAGCAGCCGCGACAGGGCGCGCTACGAGCAGTACTTC. It is translated as CASSRDRARYEQYF. The full variable domain, its missing parts supplied by reference TRBV5-5 and TRBJ2-7, is DAGVTQSPTHLIKTRGQQVTLRCSPISGHKSVSWYQQVLGQGPQFIFQYYEKEERGRGNFPDRFSARQFPNYSSELNVNALLLGDSALYLCASSRDRARYEQYFGPGTRLTVT.

The rearrangement links TRBV30 to TRBJ2-2; TRBD1 agrees at 7 bases. Germline V gives CDR1 GTSNPN, CDR2 SVGIG (reference sequence). Trimming removed 3 bases from V and 0 bases from J; junction bases left unmatched: 4. CDR3 length equals 15 residues. CDR3 sequence: CAWSPDRPNTGELFF. Here the CDR3 DNA reads TGTGCCTGGAGCCCGGACAGGCCGAACACCGGGGAGCTGTTTTTT.

This chain links TRBV4-3 with TRBJ2-5; D remains unclear. The germline V gene encodes CDR1 LGHNA and CDR2 YSLEER. CDR3 length: 13 residues. V lost 1 base, J lost 4 bases, and 7 bases lay in between. The CDR3 loop is CASSQGNGETQYF. Here the CDR3 DNA reads TGCGCCAGCAGCCAAGGAAACGGAGAGACCCAGTACTTC.

The rearrangement joins TRBV7-3 to TRBJ2-1; a possible D gene is TRBD2 (6 bases). Germline V gene data show CDR1 as SGHTA and CDR2 as FQGTGA. The CDR3 contains 15 residues. The ends were cut back, 3 bases at V and 3 bases at J, with 12 bases in the middle. This CDR3 is CASSFTSSSYNEQFF. The CDR3 DNA reads TGTGCCAGCAGCTTCACTAGCTCCAGCTACAATGAGCAGTTCTTC.

There are many counts of this clone. The V call is TRBV6-5, the J call TRBJ2-5; 9 bases align to TRBD1. With V trimmed by 5 bases and J by 3 bases, 7 bases remained unmatched. The length of the CDR3 is 15 residues. Germline CDR1 reads MNHEY; CDR2 reads SVGAGI. CDR3 coding DNA: TGTGCCAGCAGTACCCTCTGGGACAGGGAAGAGACCCAGTACTTC. Protein product: CASSTLWDREETQYF.

The chain employs TRBV27 and TRBJ2-5, with D possibly being TRBD2 (5 bases). The J call may be faulty, since TRBJ2-7 better matches the DNA end. Germline CDR1 MNHEY, CDR2 SMNVEV (reference sequence). This CDR3 is 14 amino acids long. The CDR3 nucleotides read TGTGCCAACCCGAGGGTAGCTACGAGAAACGAGCAGTACTTC. Translating it yields CANPRVATRNEQYF.

Concerning this clone: Germline and junction disagree at one end, which may indicate a read error. This rearrangement joins TRBV2 to TRBJ2-5; D is possibly TRBD2 (5 bases). Germline V lookup: CDR1 SNHLY, CDR2 FYNNEI. The CDR3 totals 13 residues. CDR3 sequence (DNA): TGTGCCAGCAGTGGCTCCGGCGCGGGCGGGTTGAACTTC. Its translation: CASSGSGAGGLNF.

The rearrangement links TRBV5-1 to TRBJ2-5, with TRBD2 identical over 11 bases. The CDR3 is 14 amino acids. Germline CDR1 reads SGHRS; CDR2 reads YFSETQ. J was trimmed by 7 bases and V by 1 base; bases with no gene match: 3. The CDR3 bases are TGCGCCAGCAGCTTGACTAGCGGGGGCCGGACCCAGTACTTC. Amino acid sequence: CASSLTSGGRTQYF.

The rearrangement uses TRBV6-5 and TRBJ2-5; weak D call: TRBD2 (5 bases). TRBJ2-7 matches the DNA end more closely, so the J call is doubtful. The CDR3 is 13 amino acids. CDR1 is MNHEY and CDR2 is SVGAGI in the germline V gene. Written as DNA, the CDR3 is TGTGCCAGCAGCCCGGGAAGGGCCTACGAGCAGTACTTC. Its protein product is CASSPGRAYEQYF.

This clone was seen only once. The chain is built from TRBV6-1 and TRBJ1-2; D might be TRBD1 (6 bases). This CDR3 has 13 amino acids. CDR1 and CDR2 from the germline V gene are MNHNS and SASEGT. The V and J ends lost 2 bases and 8 bases respectively, with 12 bases between them. The CDR3 loop is CASSEQGLEGYTF. The CDR3 nucleotides are TGTGCCAGCAGTGAACAGGGGCTTGAGGGCTACACCTTC.

A single count supports this clone. The chain has TRBV29-1 and TRBJ2-7, with TRBD1 matching over 7 bases. The V and J ends lost 6 bases and 2 bases, in that order; junction bases with no gene match: 10. The CDR3 has 14 amino acids. Germline CDR1 reads SQVTM; CDR2 reads ANQGSEA. The CDR3 region is CSVESGTETYEQYF. DNA of the CDR3: TGCAGCGTCGAATCCGGGACAGAAACCTACGAGCAGTACTTC.

J is TRBJ1-1 and V is TRBV6-1, with a weak D call TRBD1 (6 bases). There are 16 residues in the CDR3. CDR1 and CDR2 from the germline V gene are MNHNS and SASEGT. V was shortened by 4 bases and J by 1 base, with 16 bases between the two germline ends. In DNA, the CDR3 is TGTGCCAGCAGTGCCATCTGGGGGCGACCGAACACTGAAGCTTTCTTT. It translates to CASSAIWGRPNTEAFF.

V gene TRBV5-1 combines with J gene TRBJ2-7, with 8 bases that match TRBD2. The trim removed 5 bases at V and 0 bases at J, leaving 10 bases unmatched. The CDR3 covers 16 residues. The germline V gene encodes CDR1 SGHRS and CDR2 YFSETQ. CDR3: CASSLDAGGLSYEQYF. CDR3 DNA sequence: TGCGCCAGCAGTCTTGACGCGGGGGGCCTCTCCTACGAGCAGTACTTC.

This clone was observed a few times. The chain joins TRBV9 to TRBJ1-2; D is unresolved. V lost 4 bases and J lost 4, with 17 bases in between. The CDR3 runs 15 residues. Germline-derived CDR1 and CDR2 are SGDLS and YYNGEE. The CDR3 nucleotides are TGTGCCAGCAGCCCAGAGGTTTTGGCCCCCTATGGCTACACCTTC. Protein: CASSPEVLAPYGYTF.

The DNA for the CDR3 is TGTGCCAGCAGGAACTTTGCGGGACAGTCAAGTCAGCCCCAGCATTTT. Translated: CASRNFAGQSSQPQHF. The chain links TRBV27 to TRBJ1-5; TRBD1 matches at 7 bases. The V and J ends lost 6 bases and 6 bases, in that order; junction bases with no gene match: 14. Germline CDR1 reads MNHEY; CDR2 reads SMNVEV (reference sequence). The length of the CDR3 is 16 residues.

This rearrangement joins TRBV6-4 to TRBJ1-2; TRBD1 matches 10 bases. Unmatched junction bases numbered 8, after V lost 2 bases and J lost 5 bases. The length of the CDR3 is 16 residues. In germline, CDR1 is MRHNA, CDR2 SNTAGT. The CDR3 sequence: CASSDPRDRGLYGYTF. In DNA form, the CDR3 reads TGTGCCAGCAGTGACCCCCGGGACAGGGGATTGTATGGCTACACCTTC.

V usage is TRBV5-6 and J usage is TRBJ2-3; weak D call: TRBD2 (6 bases). The V and J ends lost 0 bases and 11 bases respectively, with 10 bases between them. The CDR3 covers 12 residues. Germline lookup yields CDR1 SGHDT and CDR2 YYEEEE. This chain's CDR3 is CASSLAAGGQYF. For the CDR3, the DNA is TGTGCCAGCAGCTTGGCGGCCGGGGGGCAGTATTTT.

The CDR3 nucleotides read TGTGCCAGCAGCCAAGCACTTAGCGGGGGGGCCAGGGATGAGCAGTTCTTC. Protein product: CASSQALSGGARDEQFF. V and J are TRBV4-2 and TRBJ2-1, with TRBD2 matching 11 bases. Losses at the gene ends were 1 base for V and 8 bases for J; bases not matched to a gene: 10. Germline-derived CDR1 and CDR2 are LGHNA and YNFKEQ. The CDR3 sequence is 17 residues long.

Worth noting for this clone: Other nucleotide sequences from this sample produce the same CDR3. This chain links TRBV5-4 with TRBJ2-7; TRBD2 might be the D (6 bases). In germline, CDR1 is SGHNT, CDR2 YYREEE (reference sequence). Trimming removed 3 bases at V and 7 bases at J, with 8 bases between. The CDR3 consists of 11 residues. The CDR3 is CASSWDSEQYF. CDR3 nucleotides: TGTGCCAGCAGCTGGGACTCGGAGCAGTACTTC.

This clone showed up many times. The chain employs TRBV25-1 and TRBJ1-1; tentative D call: TRBD1 (5 bases). V was cut by 8 bases and J by 7 bases, with 23 bases left in between. Germline V gives CDR1 MGHDK, CDR2 SYGVNS. The CDR3 is made up of 15 amino acids. CDR3 DNA sequence: TGTGCCAGCGGCCCCGGTGGAGGGGCCCCCGGTGAAGCTTTCTTT. Translated, it gives CASGPGGGAPGEAFF.

The rearrangement uses TRBV7-3 and TRBJ2-5, with a weak D call TRBD2 (7 bases). Judging by the DNA end, TRBJ2-7 fits better; the J call may be wrong. The CDR3 contains 14 residues. Per germline, CDR1 SGHTA and CDR2 FQGTGA. The DNA for the CDR3 is TGTGCCAGCTCTTACCAAGGGGGGGATGGCGAGCAGTACTTC. Its protein product is CASSYQGGDGEQYF.